A selection of T cell receptor beta chains follows, all from one sample in a study of shared clonotypes between healthy human individuals. Method: immunoSEQ multiplex PCR; TCRdb's copy keeps in-frame clones and lacks some. The table has approximately 100,000 clones, about 71% seen once. The sequenced material came from memory CD8+ T cells sorted from blood. These receptors were collected from a woman under 40 in good health. The CDR3 runs from the conserved cysteine through the conserved F or W. The order of the fields is D gene, clone size, J gene, V gene, CDR3 DNA, CDR3 protein. D genes are given only for firm matches. The size of a clone is reported for some rows only, either as once, few or many, or as a class for expanded clones.

D gene: TRBD2
clone size: few
J gene: TRBJ2-3
V gene: TRBV9
CDR3 DNA: TGTGCCAGCAGTCTAGCGGGGGGCTCCGATACGCAGTATTTT
CDR3 protein: CASSLAGGSDTQYF

D gene: TRBD2
clone size: NA
J gene: TRBJ2-2
V gene: TRBV7-7
CDR3 DNA: TGTGCCAGCAGCTTGGCTAGCGGGGCAACCGGGGAGCTGTTTTTT
CDR3 protein: CASSLASGATGELFF

D gene: NA
clone size: once
J gene: TRBJ1-1
V gene: TRBV13
CDR3 DNA: TGTGCCAGCACCCTAGGACGGTACACTGAAGCTTTCTTT
CDR3 protein: CASTLGRYTEAFF

D gene: TRBD2
clone size: NA
J gene: TRBJ2-1
V gene: TRBV28
CDR3 DNA: TGTGCCAGCAGCTACCCCACACGCCTAGCGGGAGTCTACAATGAGCAGTTCTTC
CDR3 protein: CASSYPTRLAGVYNEQFF

D gene: NA
clone size: few
J gene: TRBJ2-3
V gene: TRBV5-1
CDR3 DNA: TGCGCCAGCAGCTTGAGTTCGGGGGCAGATACGCAGTATTTT
CDR3 protein: CASSLSSGADTQYF

D gene: NA
clone size: many
J gene: TRBJ1-4
V gene: TRBV25-1
CDR3 DNA: TGTGCCAGCAGTCTAAAGGGCCCCGATGGTCCTAATGAAAAACTGTTTTTT
CDR3 protein: CASSLKGPDGPNEKLFF

D gene: NA
clone size: few
J gene: TRBJ2-1
V gene: TRBV25-1
CDR3 DNA: TGTGCCAGCAGTGAAAAAAGGGTAAGCGACACCTACAATGAGCAGTTCTTC
CDR3 protein: CASSEKRVSDTYNEQFF

D gene: TRBD1
clone size: once
J gene: TRBJ1-5
V gene: TRBV28
CDR3 DNA: TGTGCCAGCAGTTTAGGGACAGGGGACATGCAGCCCCAGCATTTT
CDR3 protein: CASSLGTGDMQPQHF

D gene: TRBD2
clone size: NA
J gene: TRBJ2-7
V gene: TRBV7-8
CDR3 DNA: TGTGCCAGCAGCTTAGCGGGACTAGCGGATCTAACCTACGAGCAGTACTTC
CDR3 protein: CASSLAGLADLTYEQYF

D gene: TRBD2
clone size: NA
J gene: TRBJ2-1
V gene: TRBV27
CDR3 DNA: TGTGCCAGCAGTGGCAGCGGGAGTGGGTACAATGAGCAGTTCTTC
CDR3 protein: CASSGSGSGYNEQFF

D gene: TRBD1
clone size: few
J gene: TRBJ1-6
V gene: TRBV25-1
CDR3 DNA: TGTGCCAGCAGTGATCAGGGGGGAGGTTCACCCCTCCACTTT
CDR3 protein: CASSDQGGGSPLHF

D gene: NA
clone size: few
J gene: TRBJ2-7
V gene: TRBV30
CDR3 DNA: TGTGCCTGGAGTGGTAGCGAGGGGAACTACGAGCAGTACTTC
CDR3 protein: CAWSGSEGNYEQYF

D gene: NA
clone size: NA
J gene: TRBJ1-3
V gene: TRBV6-1
CDR3 DNA: TGTGCCAGCAGTGAAGAGACAGCCTCTGGAAACACCATATATTTT
CDR3 protein: CASSEETASGNTIYF

D gene: NA
clone size: many
J gene: TRBJ2-2
V gene: TRBV18
CDR3 DNA: TGTGCCAGCTCACCAAGCAGCACCGGGGAGCTGTTTTTT
CDR3 protein: CASSPSSTGELFF

D gene: NA
clone size: NA
J gene: TRBJ2-1
V gene: TRBV29-1
CDR3 DNA: TGCAGCGTTCGTTCAATGGTTACGGGAGAGAATTACAATGAGCAGTTCTTC
CDR3 protein: CSVRSMVTGENYNEQFF

D gene: NA
clone size: NA
J gene: TRBJ2-5
V gene: TRBV27
CDR3 DNA: TGTGCCAGCAGTTCCGGGACTGGGGGGACCCAGTACTTC
CDR3 protein: CASSSGTGGTQYF

D gene: TRBD1
clone size: NA
J gene: TRBJ2-7
V gene: TRBV11-2
CDR3 DNA: TGTGCCAGCAGCTTAGAAGGGACAGCCTACGAGCAGTACTTC
CDR3 protein: CASSLEGTAYEQYF

D gene: NA
clone size: NA
J gene: TRBJ2-7
V gene: TRBV19
CDR3 DNA: TGTGCCAGTAGTATCGGGGAATTCGCCTACGAGCAGTACTTC
CDR3 protein: CASSIGEFAYEQYF

D gene: NA
clone size: NA
J gene: TRBJ1-6
V gene: TRBV27
CDR3 DNA: TGTGCCAGCAGTTCCCACGGCTATTCACCCCTCCACTTT
CDR3 protein: CASSSHGYSPLHF

D gene: TRBD2
clone size: NA
J gene: TRBJ2-3
V gene: TRBV6-1
CDR3 DNA: TGTGCCAGCAGTCTAGCGGGAGGGGCAGATACGCAGTATTTT
CDR3 protein: CASSLAGGADTQYF

D gene: TRBD2
clone size: NA
J gene: TRBJ2-3
V gene: TRBV7-2
CDR3 DNA: TGTGCCAGCAGCTTAATGCCAGCGGGAGTAACAGATACGCAGTATTTT
CDR3 protein: CASSLMPAGVTDTQYF

D gene: NA
clone size: NA
J gene: TRBJ2-7
V gene: TRBV7-2
CDR3 DNA: TGTGCCAGCAGCTATCGCAGGGGAGCAGCCGAGCAGTACTTC
CDR3 protein: CASSYRRGAAEQYF

D gene: NA
clone size: NA
J gene: TRBJ2-1
V gene: TRBV10-3
CDR3 DNA: TGTGCCATCAGTGTTCAGAATGAGCAGTTCTTC
CDR3 protein: CAISVQNEQFF

D gene: NA
clone size: few
J gene: TRBJ2-1
V gene: TRBV5-1
CDR3 DNA: TGCGCCAGCAGCTTGTATAGGGGTGAGCAGTTCTTC
CDR3 protein: CASSLYRGEQFF

D gene: NA
clone size: few
J gene: TRBJ2-2
V gene: TRBV20-1
CDR3 DNA: TGCAGTGGCCAGGGGGGCGGGGAGCTGTTTTTT
CDR3 protein: CSGQGGGELFF

D gene: NA
clone size: once
J gene: TRBJ2-3
V gene: TRBV2
CDR3 DNA: TGTGCCAGCAGTGTGGTGGGGACTAGCACAGATACGCAGTATTTT
CDR3 protein: CASSVVGTSTDTQYF

D gene: NA
clone size: NA
J gene: TRBJ1-4
V gene: TRBV6-5
CDR3 DNA: TGTGCCAGCAGTTACTCTATGGGGGCGGCTGAAAAACTGTTTTTT
CDR3 protein: CASSYSMGAAEKLFF

D gene: TRBD2
clone size: NA
J gene: TRBJ2-5
V gene: TRBV11-2
CDR3 DNA: TGTGCCAGCACCCCCGGACTAGCCCACGTAGAGACCCAGTACTTC
CDR3 protein: CASTPGLAHVETQYF

D gene: NA
clone size: few
J gene: TRBJ1-5
V gene: TRBV2
CDR3 DNA: TGTGCCAGCAGACCGGGTAGCAATCAGCCCCAGCATTTT
CDR3 protein: CASRPGSNQPQHF

D gene: NA
clone size: NA
J gene: TRBJ1-1
V gene: TRBV5-4
CDR3 DNA: TGTGCCAGCAGCTCAAGCGTCGGGGGAGAGAACACTGAAGCTTTCTTT
CDR3 protein: CASSSSVGGENTEAFF

D gene: NA
clone size: NA
J gene: TRBJ2-1
V gene: TRBV7-2
CDR3 DNA: TGTGCCAGCAGCTTTTGGGCAGGGCCCCGCTCCTACAATGAGCAGTTCTTC
CDR3 protein: CASSFWAGPRSYNEQFF

D gene: TRBD1
clone size: NA
J gene: TRBJ1-2
V gene: TRBV7-6
CDR3 DNA: TGTGCCAGCAGCGCCTCCGGGACAGGGTTTGGCTACACCTTC
CDR3 protein: CASSASGTGFGYTF